This TCR beta chain was sequenced in a study of control samples from healthy donors and cancer patients. With 3 bases removed from V and 0 bases from J, the gap between germline ends came to 8 bases. The CDR3 runs to 14 residues. Germline CDR1 SEHNR, CDR2 FQNEAQ (reference sequence). Profiled with immunoSEQ multiplex PCR; TCRdb holds only in-frame clones, not every one. The sample contains around 80,000 clones, around 92% of which appear only once. This clonotype was sampled from a man over 45 in good health. The sample consisted of blood. V and J are TRBV7-9 and TRBJ1-2, with a tentative D call TRBD1 (5 bases). CDR3 DNA sequence: TGTGCCAGCAGCTTCGGGGCTTCTAACTATGGCTACACCTTC. This gives the protein CASSFGASNYGYTF.